This note documents a single T cell receptor beta chain sequence. TCRdb re-called the reads with MiXCR, one entry per CDR3 protein. The table has about 680,000 distinct CDR3 sequences, about 24% seen once. With 4 bases removed from V and 6 bases from J, the gap between germline ends came to 17 bases. The CDR3 consists of 15 residues. In germline, CDR1 is SGDLS, CDR2 YYNGEE. The data belong to a study of T cell repertoires in cytomegalovirus infection. The sample taken for sequencing was CD8+ T cells from PBMCs. V and J are TRBV9 and TRBJ2-1; no firm D call. This clonotype was obtained from a human donor in good health (CMV status not recorded). Some clones in this sample may be carry-over from other donors' samples. The CDR3 coding sequence is TGTGCCAGCAGCCCCCGAGACGATCCGGGCAATGAGCAGTTCTTC. Translated, it gives CASSPRDDPGNEQFF.